Shown below are 28 T cell receptor beta chains from a single sample sequenced in a study of blood T cells in healthy people across ages. Next came a second PCR, run for about 6 to 11 cycles, which used a sample-barcoded 5' primer along with a J-beta primer mix. Using its own MiXCR run on the 5' RACE reads, TCRdb lists one record per CDR3 protein. The table has about 1,500,000 distinct CDR3 sequences, roughly 27% seen once. Specimen: blood. These receptors all stem from a woman under 40 in good health.

A few counts support this clonotype. The rearrangement joins TRBV7-9 to TRBJ2-7, with 13 bases matching TRBD2. V gave up 5 bases and J gave up 4 bases; unmatched junction bases: 8. The V gene's germline CDR1 is SEHNR and CDR2 FQNEAQ (reference sequence). The CDR3 loop spans 16 amino acids. The CDR3 nucleotides are TGTGCCAGCAGCAAGAGGACTAGCGGGAGTACGTACGAGCAGTACTTC. Amino acid sequence: CASSKRTSGSTYEQYF.

This chain connects TRBV7-2 to TRBJ1-1; unclear D gene. Looked up from germline, CDR1 is SGHTA and CDR2 is FQGNSA. The CDR3 loop spans 14 amino acids. Between the trimmed V and J ends, which lost 5 bases and 4 bases, there was a span of 14 bases. CDR3 nucleotide sequence: TGTGCCAGCAGCGAACAGACTTTGGGCACTGAAGCTTTCTTT. It translates to CASSEQTLGTEAFF.

This clonotype was seen ten or more times. The rearrangement uses TRBV29-1 and TRBJ2-7, with TRBD2 matching over 7 bases. CDR3 size: 13 residues. In germline, CDR1 is SQVTM, CDR2 ANQGSEA. The trim removed 2 bases at V and 0 bases at J, leaving 1 base unmatched. CDR3 DNA sequence: TGCAGCGTTGAAACTAGCGACTCCTACGAGCAGTACTTC. Its protein product is CSVETSDSYEQYF.

This clonotype has more than one count but fewer than ten. This sequence joins TRBV5-6 and TRBJ2-5; 10 bases are a match to TRBD2. This CDR3 has 15 residues. After removal of 4 bases from V and 5 bases from J, the junction contained 8 bases not matched to a gene. Germline V CDR1 and CDR2: SGHDT, YYEEEE. The DNA for the CDR3 is TGTGCCAGCAGCAGAAGCGGGGGGGCCTTCGAGACCCAGTACTTC. Translated, it gives CASSRSGGAFETQYF.

V is TRBV2 and J is TRBJ1-2; the D gene is possibly TRBD1 (5 bases). Germline assignment: CDR1 SNHLY and CDR2 FYNNEI. V shed 8 bases and J shed 7 bases, with 26 bases lying between them. This CDR3 is 16 amino acids long. The CDR3 spells CASSAGRTGRGIGYTF. In DNA, the CDR3 is TGTGCCAGCTCAGCGGGGAGGACCGGGAGGGGTATTGGCTACACCTTC.

The rearrangement uses TRBV7-9 and TRBJ1-1; no reliable D call. Germline V gene sequence: CDR1 SEHNR, CDR2 FQNEAQ (reference sequence). Trimming left V 3 bases short and J 0 bases short, with 17 bases between. The CDR3 loop spans 17 amino acids. The CDR3 is CASSFLPGVRLNTEAFF. In DNA, the CDR3 is TGTGCCAGCAGCTTTTTGCCAGGAGTTCGTTTGAACACTGAAGCTTTCTTT.

The chain recombines TRBV7-9 with TRBJ1-6; weak D call: TRBD1 (6 bases). The V gene's germline CDR1 is SEHNR and CDR2 FQNEAQ (reference sequence). The CDR3 spans 14 residues. V lost 5 bases to trimming and J lost 7 bases, with 12 bases between them. Here the CDR3 reads CASSHEGGNSPLHF. The CDR3 DNA is TGTGCCAGCAGCCACGAGGGGGGGAATTCACCCCTCCACTTT. Full variable domain (rest looked up from reference TRBV7-9 and TRBJ1-6): DTGVSQNPRHKITKRGQNVTFRCDPISEHNRLYWYRQTLGQGPEFLTYFQNEAQLEKSRLLSDRFSAERPKGSFSTLEIQRTEQGDSAMYLCASSHEGGNSPLHFGNGTRLTVT.

This clonotype was counted many times. The V call is TRBV28, the J call TRBJ2-5; D tentatively reads TRBD1 or TRBD2 (5 bases each). This CDR3 spans 14 amino acids. Germline CDR1 reads MDHEN; CDR2 reads SYDVKM. Trimming stripped 7 bases from V and 2 bases from J, with 14 bases between. Here the CDR3 reads CASKLVGVQETQYF. CDR3 coding DNA: TGTGCCAGCAAGCTAGTGGGGGTACAAGAGACCCAGTACTTC.

The V and J genes are TRBV5-1 and TRBJ2-1, with 8 bases matching TRBD2. After removal of 4 bases from V and 7 bases from J, the junction contained 10 bases not matched to a gene. This CDR3 has 15 amino acids. In germline, CDR1 is SGHRS, CDR2 YFSETQ. The CDR3 DNA follows: TGCGCCAGCAGCACAGCGGGAGTTTATGTAAATGAGCAGTTCTTC. Translated: CASSTAGVYVNEQFF.

To note about this clonotype: At one boundary the junction diverges from the germline segment, which might be a read error. The chain employs TRBV12-3 or TRBV12-4 and TRBJ2-6; TRBD1 matches 10 bases. The CDR3 covers 18 residues. The CDR3 nucleotides read TGTGTCAGCACCTACGGGGACAGGGGTCTCTCTGGGGCCAACGTCCTGACTTTC. It translates to CVSTYGDRGLSGANVLTF.

A note on this clonotype: One junction end does not reproduce the germline sequence, and a read error may be involved. V gene TRBV28 combines with J gene TRBJ1-6, with a weak D call TRBD1 (5 bases). CDR1 is MDHEN, CDR2 SYDVKM, per germline. This CDR3 region has 12 residues. For the CDR3, the DNA is TGTGCAAGCAGCCGGGGGAGCTCACCCCTCCACTTT. Residues: CASSRGSSPLHF.

There are a few counts of this clonotype. In DNA form, the CDR3 reads TGTGCCAGCAGCGGGGTGGGACAGGGAAGCTACGAGCAGTACTTC. It translates to CASSGVGQGSYEQYF. The V and J genes are TRBV9 and TRBJ2-7; 9 positions match TRBD1. Germline CDR1 and CDR2: SGDLS and YYNGEE. The CDR3 is 15 residues long. V lost 3 bases to trimming and J lost 3 bases; unmatched junction nucleotides: 7.

The rearrangement uses TRBV7-2 and TRBJ2-1; maybe TRBD2 (6 bases). The CDR3 contains 15 residues. Germline lookup yields CDR1 SGHTA and CDR2 FQGNSA. V was pared by 5 bases and J by 4 bases, with 15 bases between. This CDR3 reads CASSGRDSNYNEQFF. CDR3 nucleotide sequence: TGTGCCAGCAGCGGAAGGGACTCGAATTACAATGAGCAGTTCTTC. The full variable domain, with the rest looked up from reference TRBV7-2 and TRBJ2-1, is GAGVSQSPSNKVTEKGKDVELRCDPISGHTALYWYRQSLGQGLEFLIYFQGNSAPDKSGLPSDRFSAERTGGSVSTLTIQRTQQEDSAVYLCASSGRDSNYNEQFFGPGTRLTVL.

J is TRBJ1-6 and V is TRBV5-1, with 8 positions matching TRBD1. Germline V gene lookup returns CDR1 SGHRS and CDR2 YFSETQ. This CDR3 is built from 16 residues. J gave up 10 bases and V 0 bases, and 9 bases lay outside the gene matches. CDR3 DNA sequence: TGCGCCAGCAGCTTGGAGACAGGGGTTCAAGGATCACCCCTCCACTTT. Protein product: CASSLETGVQGSPLHF.

V is TRBV11-2 and J is TRBJ2-7; TRBD1 matches at 7 bases. The length of the CDR3 is 16 residues. Per the germline V gene, CDR1 is SGHAT and CDR2 is FQNNGV. With V trimmed by 5 bases and J by 3 bases, 13 bases remained unmatched. CDR3 nucleotide sequence: TGTGCCAGCAGCCCTCCTAACAGGGGTCAAAGCTACGAGCAGTACTTC. Encoded protein: CASSPPNRGQSYEQYF.

V is TRBV5-1 and J is TRBJ1-5, with D unresolved. Germline CDR1 is SGHRS and CDR2 is YFSETQ. The CDR3 sequence is 15 residues long. V lost 0 bases and J 6 bases, leaving 13 bases between the germline ends. The CDR3 DNA sequence: TGCGCCAGCAGCTTGGGCTCGTCCGAAGGTCAGCCCCAGCATTTT. It encodes CASSLGSSEGQPQHF.

The J gene is TRBJ1-5, the V gene TRBV6-1; D gene ambiguous. Trimming pared 2 bases from V and 4 bases from J, leaving 9 bases between. The CDR3 sequence is 14 residues long. The V gene's germline CDR1 is MNHNS and CDR2 SASEGT. CDR3 sequence (DNA): TGTGCCAGCAGTGAACGGGAGGGAAATCAGCCCCAGCATTTT. Translation: CASSEREGNQPQHF.

Only a few counts were recorded for this clonotype. This rearrangement joins TRBV7-3 to TRBJ1-1; D is ambiguous. V lost 2 bases and J lost 6, with 16 bases in between. The CDR3 runs to 15 residues. CDR1 SGHTA and CDR2 FQGTGA come from the germline V gene. CDR3 coding DNA: TGTGCCAGCAGCTTAGATGGTAGGGCATCAGCTGAAGCTTTCTTT. This codes for CASSLDGRASAEAFF.

This clonotype occurred a few times. The chain is built from TRBV7-8 and TRBJ2-7; 12 nucleotides match TRBD2. The CDR3 consists of 15 residues. Germline-derived CDR1 and CDR2 are SGHVS and FQNEAQ. Germline trimming cut 5 bases from V and 7 bases from J; bases unmatched to any gene: 9. CDR3 DNA: TGTGCCAGCAGCCTCTGGACTAGCGGGATTGAGGAGCAGTACTTC. Amino acids: CASSLWTSGIEEQYF.

This clonotype has more than one count but fewer than ten. The chain couples TRBV7-2 to TRBJ2-1; 8 bases map to TRBD2. The CDR3 covers 17 residues. The junction had 13 bases not matched to a gene; V was cut back by 5 bases and J by 4 bases. Germline values: CDR1 SGHTA, CDR2 FQGNSA. The CDR3 loop reads CASSPSGGGGKYNEQFF. The CDR3 DNA is TGTGCCAGCAGCCCGTCAGGAGGCGGGGGGAAGTACAATGAGCAGTTCTTC.

This clonotype was detected ten times or more. V gene TRBV25-1 combines with J gene TRBJ1-2, with D possibly being TRBD1 (5 bases). This CDR3 contains 11 residues. V lost 4 bases, J lost 8 bases, and 8 bases lay in between. Germline V gene data show CDR1 as MGHDK and CDR2 as SYGVNS. CDR3 coding DNA: TGTGCCAGCAGTGCAGGGTCGGGCTACACCTTC. This codes for CASSAGSGYTF.

As for this clonotype: A read error may account for a junction end that differs from germline. The chain combines TRBV5-1 with TRBJ2-1, with no clear D. In germline, CDR1 is SGHRS, CDR2 YFSETQ. This CDR3 contains 15 residues. CDR3 loop: CASSLTSGSYNELFF. For the CDR3, the DNA is TGCGCCAGCAGCTTGACCAGTGGCTCCTACAATGAGCTGTTCTTC.

CDR3 amino acids: CASSAEDIGRTEAFF. CDR3 sequence (DNA): TGTGCCAGCAGTGCCGAGGATATAGGGCGGACTGAAGCTTTCTTT. This chain uses TRBV6-6 with TRBJ1-1; D is unclear. Per the germline V gene, CDR1 is MNHNY and CDR2 is SVGAGI (reference sequence). The CDR3 has 15 residues. Deletions cut 5 bases from V and 5 bases from J, with 18 bases between.

This clonotype appeared many times. The rearrangement uses TRBV2 and TRBJ2-5, with TRBD2 matching 10 bases. CDR1 is SNHLY, CDR2 FYNNEI, per germline. CDR3 length equals 16 residues. V trimming: 6 bases; J trimming: 3 bases; junction bases outside the gene matches: 10. The CDR3, as DNA: TGTGCCAGCAGAAAAACGGGACTAGCGTTAAAAGAGACCCAGTACTTC. Residues: CASRKTGLALKETQYF.

This clonotype occurred a few times. The chain links TRBV18 to TRBJ2-3; D gene uncertain. Germline V gene data show CDR1 as KGHSH and CDR2 as LQKENI. The CDR3 runs 14 residues. The ends were cut back, 2 bases at V and 0 bases at J, with 6 bases in the middle. CDR3 in amino acids: CASSPVLSTDTQYF. The CDR3 DNA sequence: TGTGCCAGCTCACCAGTTCTCAGCACAGATACGCAGTATTTT.

V usage is TRBV2 and J usage is TRBJ2-7; 7 bases line up with TRBD2. CDR3 length: 14 residues. Germline-derived CDR1 and CDR2 are SNHLY and FYNNEI. Trimming at V came to 8 bases and at J to 0 bases, leaving 7 bases not matched to a gene. DNA of the CDR3: TGTGCCAGCGAGGCGGGAGCCCCCTCCTACGAGCAGTACTTC. Translated: CASEAGAPSYEQYF.

This clonotype was detected many times. V is TRBV7-2 and J is TRBJ2-1; 12 positions agree with TRBD2. V lost 5 bases and J lost 7; bases outside the gene matches: 6. Germline V lookup: CDR1 SGHTA, CDR2 FQGNSA. The CDR3 spans 15 residues. CDR3 coding DNA: TGTGCCAGCAGCCCGACTAGCGGGAGTGGGAATGAGCAGTTCTTC. Amino acid sequence: CASSPTSGSGNEQFF.

Only a few counts were recorded for this clonotype. The gene calls are TRBV7-9 and TRBJ2-3; TRBD2 matches at 10 bases. CDR1 is SEHNR and CDR2 is FQNEAQ in the germline V gene (reference sequence). The CDR3 sequence is 16 residues long. V dropped 5 bases and J dropped 1; count of bases not matched to a gene: 6. Here the CDR3 reads CASSDPSGGRTDTQYF. The CDR3 DNA reads TGTGCCAGCAGCGACCCTAGCGGGGGACGCACAGATACGCAGTATTTT.